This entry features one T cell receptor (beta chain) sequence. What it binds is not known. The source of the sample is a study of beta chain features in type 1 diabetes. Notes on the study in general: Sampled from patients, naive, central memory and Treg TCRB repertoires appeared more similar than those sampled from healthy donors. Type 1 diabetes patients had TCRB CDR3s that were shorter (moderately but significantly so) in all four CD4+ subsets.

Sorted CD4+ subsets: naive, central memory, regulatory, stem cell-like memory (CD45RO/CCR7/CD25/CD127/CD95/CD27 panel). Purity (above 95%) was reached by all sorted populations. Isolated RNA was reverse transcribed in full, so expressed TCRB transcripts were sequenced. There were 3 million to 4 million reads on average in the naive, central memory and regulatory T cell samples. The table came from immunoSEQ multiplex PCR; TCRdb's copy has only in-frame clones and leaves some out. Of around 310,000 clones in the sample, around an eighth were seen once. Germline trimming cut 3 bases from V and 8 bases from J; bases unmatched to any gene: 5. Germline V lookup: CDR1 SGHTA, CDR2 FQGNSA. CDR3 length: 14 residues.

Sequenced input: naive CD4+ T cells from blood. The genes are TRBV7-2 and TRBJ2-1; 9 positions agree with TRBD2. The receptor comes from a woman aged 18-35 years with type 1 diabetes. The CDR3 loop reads CASSLAGGVYEQFF. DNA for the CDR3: TGTGCCAGCAGCTTGGCGGGGGGGGTCTATGAGCAGTTCTTC.